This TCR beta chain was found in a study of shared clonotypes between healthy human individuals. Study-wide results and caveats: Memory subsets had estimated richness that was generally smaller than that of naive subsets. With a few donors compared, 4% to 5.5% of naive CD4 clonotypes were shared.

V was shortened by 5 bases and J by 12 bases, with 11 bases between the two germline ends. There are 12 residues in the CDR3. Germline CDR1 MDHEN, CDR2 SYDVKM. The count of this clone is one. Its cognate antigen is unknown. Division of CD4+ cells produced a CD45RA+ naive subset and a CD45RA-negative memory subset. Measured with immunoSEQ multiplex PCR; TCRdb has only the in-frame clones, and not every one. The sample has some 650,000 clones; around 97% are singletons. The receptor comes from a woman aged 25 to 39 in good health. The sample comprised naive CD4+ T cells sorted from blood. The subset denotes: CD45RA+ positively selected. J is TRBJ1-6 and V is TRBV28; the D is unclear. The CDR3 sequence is CASSPPKGPLHF. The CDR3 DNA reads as TGTGCCAGCAGTCCTCCTAAGGGACCCCTCCACTTT.